The present entry profiles one T cell receptor beta chain with its context. The target antigen is unknown. The sample belongs to a study of T cell responses to AZD1222 COVID-19 vaccine. Findings and caveats of the study: Targets within unmutated variant regions were reportedly found for nearly half of spike-specific TCRs. Recipients of AZD1222 seropositive at baseline numbered only 6 or 7. Donors were chiefly white British, with a greater number of females, and clonal diversity was perhaps underestimated.

The trim removed 3 bases at V and 2 bases at J, leaving 3 bases unmatched. Germline CDR1 reads KGHSH; CDR2 reads LQKENI. This CDR3 region has 14 residues. The repertoire was sequenced with immunoSEQ multiplex PCR; TCRdb's copy has only in-frame clones and lacks some. The sample carries roughly 97,000 clones, around nine tenths recorded once. Source: peripheral blood, taken on day 0 of AZD1222 vaccination. This TCR came from an adult in good health. The chain links TRBV18 to TRBJ1-1; 7 positions match TRBD1. This CDR3 is CASSPGQDNTEAFF. CDR3 bases: TGTGCCAGCTCACCTGGACAGGATAACACTGAAGCTTTCTTT.